This is a list of T cell receptor beta chains from one sample in a study of T cell repertoires in cytomegalovirus infection. Their recognized antigens are unknown. TCRdb re-called the reads with MiXCR, one entry per CDR3 protein. Among 450,000 to 650,000 distinct CDR3 sequences listed, under 45% were seen once. Sequencing was performed on cultured PBMCs, taken from culture after CMV antigen stimulation. Source of these receptors: a human donor in good health (CMV status not recorded). Some clones in this sample may be carry-over from other donors' samples. Both conserved end residues are part of each CDR3. Fields, in order: J gene, D gene, V gene, clone size, CDR3 DNA, CDR3 protein. The D gene is left open where the match is weak. Size tells how often a clone was seen (once, few, many) or the class of an expanded clone, and some rows leave it out.

TRBJ2-1 TRBD2 TRBV7-2 - TGTGCCAGCAGCTTAAGGGTCTTGACTAGCGGGATTTGGAATGAGCAGTTCTTC CASSLRVLTSGIWNEQFF
TRBJ1-1 - TRBV6-2/TRBV6-3 few TGTGCCAGCAGTAATCTACAGGCCATTCCTGAAGCTTTCTTT CASSNLQAIPEAFF
TRBJ2-1 - TRBV6-5 few TGTGCCAGCGGGAGGAATGTGCACGAGCAGTTCTTC CASGRNVHEQFF
TRBJ2-2 - TRBV4-1 - TGCGCCAGCAGCGTAAGGGGAGCCGGGGAGCTGTTTTTT CASSVRGAGELFF
TRBJ1-4 TRBD1 TRBV7-8 - TGTGCCAGCAGCCTGGGACAGACTAATCAAAAACTGTTTTTT CASSLGQTNQKLFF
TRBJ1-4 - TRBV4-1 - TGCGCCAGCAGGGATCCCGAGGCAACTAATGAAAAACTGTTTTTT CASRDPEATNEKLFF
TRBJ1-2 TRBD1 TRBV7-2 few TGTGCCAGCAGCTTAGCAGGGACAGTCTGGATCGGATTTAATGGCTACACCTTC CASSLAGTVWIGFNGYTF
TRBJ2-6 - TRBV7-8 - TGTGCCAGCAGCCCTCGGGTAGGTGGGGCCAACGTCCTGACTTTC CASSPRVGGANVLTF
TRBJ2-7 TRBD2 TRBV20-1 - TGCAGTGCTGGGGGGGATTACGAGCAGTACTTC CSAGGDYEQYF
TRBJ2-7 TRBD2 TRBV20-1 - TGCAGTGCTCTGGATCCTAGCGGAACCTACGAGCAGTACTTC CSALDPSGTYEQYF
TRBJ1-1 - TRBV7-8 many TGTGCCAGCAGCCGGGGCCGGGGATTATCTGAAGCTTTCTTT CASSRGRGLSEAFF
TRBJ2-2 TRBD2 TRBV7-2 - TGTGCCAGCAGCCCGGGACTAGCGGGGGCCTACGGCGGGGAGCTGTTTTTT CASSPGLAGAYGGELFF
TRBJ2-5 - TRBV7-2 few TGTGCCAGCAGCTTACGGAGCGGTGGGACCCAGTACTTC CASSLRSGGTQYF
TRBJ1-2 - TRBV6-8 - TGTGCCAGCAGTCCAAACCGAATCTATGGCTACACCTTC CASSPNRIYGYTF
TRBJ2-3 - TRBV2 - TGTGCCAGCAGTGAACAGGGCCAGGCCGGCACAGATACGCAGTATTTT CASSEQGQAGTDTQYF
TRBJ1-5 TRBD1 TRBV12-3/TRBV12-4 few TGTGCCAGCAGCTTACGACAGGGGGCACGTAATCAGCCCCAGCATTTT CASSLRQGARNQPQHF
TRBJ1-1 TRBD1 TRBV9 - TGTGCCAGCAGCGTAGAGGCAGGGGGTGACACTGAAGCTTTCTTT CASSVEAGGDTEAFF
TRBJ2-1 TRBD1 TRBV12-3/TRBV12-4 - TGTGCCAGCAGACCCGACAGGGGTCATGAGCAGTTCTTC CASRPDRGHEQFF
TRBJ2-1 TRBD1 TRBV6-2/TRBV6-3 few TGTGCCAGCAGTCCTGGGACAGGGGGATCTGGTGAGCAGTTCTTC CASSPGTGGSGEQFF
TRBJ2-3 TRBD2 TRBV7-6 - TGTGCCAGCAGCTCGACGGTCGGGAGGGCCAGGGATACGCAGTATTTT CASSSTVGRARDTQYF
TRBJ2-6 TRBD2 TRBV11-2 - TGTGCCAGCGAACTAGCGGGAGTAGCTGGGGCCAACGTCCTGACTTTC CASELAGVAGANVLTF
TRBJ1-2 TRBD1 TRBV7-2 many TGTGCCAGCAGCAGGGACAGGGGGCTGGTGAACGGCTACACCTTC CASSRDRGLVNGYTF
TRBJ1-2 TRBD1 TRBV6-5 few TGTGCCAGCAGTTATCCCCCTACGAGTGCAGGGGGGCCCTGGGGCTATGGCTACACCTTC CASSYPPTSAGGPWGYGYTF
TRBJ2-3 - TRBV5-4 - TGTGCCAGCAGCTTCGCTTCCGGGACTGGCAGCACAGATACGCAGTATTTT CASSFASGTGSTDTQYF
TRBJ2-3 TRBD2 TRBV5-1 - TGCGCCAGCGGGGAACTAGCGGGGCGCACAGATACGCAGTATTTT CASGELAGRTDTQYF
TRBJ1-5 TRBD1 TRBV7-4 few TGTGCCAGCAGCTCTGGGACAGAAAATCAGCCCCAGCATTTT CASSSGTENQPQHF
TRBJ2-1 - TRBV19 few TGTGCCAGTAGTATAGATTGGAGTAGCGGCTCCTACAATGAGCAGTTCTTC CASSIDWSSGSYNEQFF
TRBJ2-3 - TRBV20-1 few TGCAGTGCTAGCGGGAGAGCGAGAGATACGCAGTATTTT CSASGRARDTQYF
TRBJ1-3 - TRBV7-9 few TGTGCCAGCAGCCCACCTAGGTTGAACACCATATATTTT CASSPPRLNTIYF
TRBJ2-5 TRBD2 TRBV2 few TGTGCCAGCAGCGAAGGGGCCCGTGGCGGGGGACAAGAGACCCAGTACTTC CASSEGARGGGQETQYF
TRBJ2-4 TRBD2 TRBV5-5 few TGTGCCAGCAGCACAGGACTAGGGACCAAAAACATTCAGTACTTC CASSTGLGTKNIQYF
TRBJ2-2 - TRBV2 - TGTGCCAGCAAGGCTACCACCCCCACCGGGGAGCTGTTTTTT CASKATTPTGELFF
TRBJ2-3 - TRBV12-3/TRBV12-4 - TGTGCCAGCAGCCCCCGGGGGGCCCTGGCAGATACGCAGTATTTT CASSPRGALADTQYF
TRBJ2-1 TRBD2 TRBV4-1 - TGCGCCAGCAGCCAAGTCCCCGGGACTAGTCCCAATGAGCAGTTCTTC CASSQVPGTSPNEQFF
TRBJ1-6 - TRBV11-1 - TGTGCCAGCAGCCTGGGCATCAATTCACCCCTCCACTTT CASSLGINSPLHF
TRBJ2-3 TRBD2 TRBV28 few TGTGCCAGCAGTTTTCTAGGGCGGGGGGGCGTCGATACGCAGTATTTT CASSFLGRGGVDTQYF
TRBJ2-1 TRBD2 TRBV29-1 few TGCAGCGTCTCCCCAGCTAGCGGGAGAGTTGGTGAGCAGTTCTTC CSVSPASGRVGEQFF
TRBJ2-7 TRBD1 TRBV7-2 - TGTGCCAGCGGAAACAGGGGCGCACGGTACGAGCAGTACTTC CASGNRGARYEQYF
TRBJ2-3 TRBD1 TRBV5-4 few TGTGCCAGCAGCCTGACAGGGGGGGGACCCACAGATACGCAGTATTTT CASSLTGGGPTDTQYF
TRBJ2-1 TRBD2 TRBV7-6 few TGTGCCAGCAGCTTTGCCGGGACTAGCGTATACAATGAGCAGTTCTTC CASSFAGTSVYNEQFF
TRBJ1-4 - TRBV7-9 - TGTGCCAGCAGCTCCCTGGGGCAGGAGGGACTTAATGAAAAACTGTTTTTT CASSSLGQEGLNEKLFF
TRBJ1-1 - TRBV15 - TGTGCCACCAGCAGAGTTGAGGGACCCATGAACACTGAAGCTTTCTTT CATSRVEGPMNTEAFF
TRBJ1-5 - TRBV7-8 few TGTGCCAGCAGCTTCCGACGGAATAGCAATCAGCCCCAGCATTTT CASSFRRNSNQPQHF
TRBJ1-5 - TRBV7-8 few TGTGCCAGCAGCTTGGGGGGGAGACAGCCCCAGCATTTT CASSLGGRQPQHF
TRBJ1-2 - TRBV6-5 - TGTGCCAGCAGCCCGACAGACGACTTTGGATATGGCTACACCTTC CASSPTDDFGYGYTF
TRBJ2-1 TRBD2 TRBV5-1 - TGCGCCAGCAGCTTGGGTAGCGGGAGGGCCCAGAATGAGCAGTTCTTC CASSLGSGRAQNEQFF
TRBJ2-3 - TRBV6-5 once TGTGCCAGCAGTTACTCAGGACAGACGCAGTATTTT CASSYSGQTQYF
TRBJ1-3 - TRBV7-9 many TGTGCCAGCGCACTCCACTCTGGAAACACCATATATTTT CASALHSGNTIYF
TRBJ2-1 - TRBV7-8 few TGTGCCAGCACCTCCCCAGGGGCGCAATACAATGAGCAGTTCTTC CASTSPGAQYNEQFF
TRBJ2-3 - TRBV7-3 few TGTGCCAGCGTAGGACGTCGCGGATTCACAGATACGCAGTATTTT CASVGRRGFTDTQYF
TRBJ2-6 - TRBV7-6 few TGTGCCAGCAGCTCGTGGGGGGCTGGGGCCAACGTCCTGACTTTC CASSSWGAGANVLTF
TRBJ1-6 - TRBV7-2 - TGTGCCAGCAGCCTAAGACAGGTGCTAAATTCACCCCTCCACTTT CASSLRQVLNSPLHF